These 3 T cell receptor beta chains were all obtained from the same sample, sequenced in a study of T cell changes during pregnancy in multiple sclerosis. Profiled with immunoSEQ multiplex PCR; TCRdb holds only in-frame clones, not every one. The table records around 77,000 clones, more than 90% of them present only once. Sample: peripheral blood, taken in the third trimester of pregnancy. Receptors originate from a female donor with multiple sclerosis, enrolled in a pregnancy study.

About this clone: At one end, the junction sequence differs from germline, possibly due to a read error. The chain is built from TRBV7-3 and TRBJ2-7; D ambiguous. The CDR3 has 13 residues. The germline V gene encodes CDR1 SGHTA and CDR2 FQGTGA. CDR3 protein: CASSLNAQYEQYF. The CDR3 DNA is TGTGCCAGCAGTTTAAACGCACAGTACGAGCAGTACTTC.

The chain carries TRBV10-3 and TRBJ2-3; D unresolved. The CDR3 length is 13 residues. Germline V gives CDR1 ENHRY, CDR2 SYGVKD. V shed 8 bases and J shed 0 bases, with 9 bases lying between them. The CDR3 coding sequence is TGTGCCATCGAAGCTTCTAGCACAGATACGCAGTATTTT. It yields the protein CAIEASSTDTQYF.

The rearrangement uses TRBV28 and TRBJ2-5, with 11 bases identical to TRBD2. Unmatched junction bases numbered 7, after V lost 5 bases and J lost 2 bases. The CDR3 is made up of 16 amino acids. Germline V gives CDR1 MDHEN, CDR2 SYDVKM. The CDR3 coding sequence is TGTGCCAGCAGTCCTCGACTAGCGGGGATTCAAGAGACCCAGTACTTC. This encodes CASSPRLAGIQETQYF.